What follows are 24 T cell receptor beta chains derived from one specimen sequenced in a study of shared clonotypes between healthy human individuals. Using immunoSEQ multiplex PCR, the repertoire was profiled, and TCRdb retains in-frame clones only, with some absent. In the table there are under 1 million clones, about 96% of which are singletons. Cells designated naive CD8 were CD45RO-negative and were positively selected for CCR7, with terminally differentiated effector memory CD45RA+ cells excluded. Sequencing used naive CD8+ T cells sorted from blood. The receptors come from a man aged 25 to 45 in good health.

This rearrangement joins TRBV19 to TRBJ1-1; D might be TRBD1 (5 bases). V lost 6 bases and J 2 bases, leaving 13 bases between the germline ends. Per germline, CDR1 LNHDA and CDR2 SQIVND (reference sequence). This CDR3 comprises 14 residues. The CDR3 is CASSRLGDNTEAFF. The DNA for the CDR3 is TGTGCCAGTAGCCGTCTAGGGGATAACACTGAAGCTTTCTTT.

This clone has a handful of counts. The rearrangement joins TRBV4-2 to TRBJ2-3, with D perhaps TRBD2 (5 bases). Germline-derived CDR1 and CDR2 are LGHNA and YNFKEQ. Trimming stripped 1 base from V and 5 bases from J, with 10 bases between. This CDR3 comprises 14 residues. CDR3 coding DNA: TGTGCCAGCAGCCAAGTGTGGGCGGGAGATACGCAGTATTTT. Its protein is CASSQVWAGDTQYF.

This clone appeared a single time. The CDR3 DNA reads TGTGCCAGCAGTCTCTATCCCTTTTCCGGGGAGCTGTTTTTT. Translated, it gives CASSLYPFSGELFF. The chain links TRBV27 to TRBJ2-2; D not certain. The germline V gene has CDR1 MNHEY and CDR2 SMNVEV (reference sequence). The CDR3 extends over 14 amino acids. V dropped 5 bases and J dropped 6 bases, with 13 bases sitting between them.

The rearrangement joins TRBV7-2 to TRBJ2-7; TRBD2 matches at 10 bases. J was trimmed by 0 bases and V by 3 bases; bases with no gene match: 5. Germline CDR1 and CDR2: SGHTA and FQGNSA. The CDR3 length is 16 residues. DNA of the CDR3: TGTGCCAGCAGCTTTACCACTAGCGGGATCTCCTACGAGCAGTACTTC. Its protein is CASSFTTSGISYEQYF.

This clone appeared once. The chain employs TRBV5-1 and TRBJ2-2; weak D call: TRBD1 (5 bases). Trimming took 4 bases from V and 6 from J, leaving 13 bases between them. This CDR3 has 14 amino acids. The germline V gene encodes CDR1 SGHRS and CDR2 YFSETQ. CDR3 loop: CASSPVWGAGELFF. In DNA form, the CDR3 reads TGCGCCAGCAGCCCCGTTTGGGGCGCCGGGGAGCTGTTTTTT.

In this sample, this clone turned up once. This chain connects TRBV11-2 to TRBJ2-1; D call uncertain. Germline lookup yields CDR1 SGHAT and CDR2 FQNNGV. The germline V and J ends were trimmed by 4 bases and 0 bases, with 13 bases remaining between them. The length of the CDR3 is 16 residues. The CDR3 sequence is CASSSPIQSSYNEQFF. DNA of the CDR3: TGTGCCAGCAGCTCGCCAATCCAGAGCTCCTACAATGAGCAGTTCTTC.

The sample holds a few counts of this clone. The J gene is TRBJ1-2, the V gene TRBV10-2; D remains unclear. The CDR3 contains 13 residues. Germline-derived CDR1 and CDR2 are WSHSY and SAAADI. V dropped 3 bases and J dropped 4 bases, with 9 bases sitting between them. This CDR3 is CASSDRAVYGYTF. For the CDR3, the DNA is TGCGCCAGCAGTGACCGGGCCGTCTATGGCTACACCTTC.

V and J are TRBV29-1 and TRBJ1-4, with D perhaps matching TRBD1 (5 bases). The V end was cut by 4 bases, the J end by 8 bases, with 14 bases between. Germline lookup yields CDR1 SQVTM and CDR2 ANQGSEA. The CDR3 totals 13 residues. Here the CDR3 DNA reads TGCAGCGTTGTCGGGCGGGGGGAGGAAAAACTGTTTTTT. It translates to CSVVGRGEEKLFF.

The rearrangement joins TRBV6-1 to TRBJ2-1; weak D call: TRBD2 (5 bases). CDR1 is MNHNS, CDR2 SASEGT, per germline. V shed 2 bases and J shed 1 base, with 12 bases lying between them. The CDR3 length is 16 residues. DNA of the CDR3: TGTGCCAGCAGTGAACCTCGACGGGAATCCTACAATGAGCAGTTCTTC. This encodes CASSEPRRESYNEQFF.

On this clone: The same CDR3 can be traced to other DNA sequences in this sample. The V call is TRBV27, the J call TRBJ2-7; D might be TRBD1 (5 bases). Germline-derived CDR1 and CDR2 are MNHEY and SMNVEV (reference sequence). V was cut by 6 bases and J by 3 bases, with 9 bases left in between. CDR3 length: 12 amino acids. The CDR3 region is CASSRQGYEQYF. The CDR3 nucleotides read TGTGCCAGCAGCCGCCAGGGCTACGAGCAGTACTTC.

This rearrangement joins TRBV6-5 to TRBJ2-7; D not certain. V gave up 2 bases and J gave up 2 bases, with 10 bases separating them. CDR1 is MNHEY and CDR2 is SVGAGI in the germline V gene. CDR3 length: 14 residues. In DNA form, the CDR3 reads TGTGCCAGCAGTTACCGCGCTGAAGCCTACGAGCAGTACTTC. Translated, it gives CASSYRAEAYEQYF.

The V and J genes are TRBV18 and TRBJ1-5, with TRBD1 matching over 9 bases. The CDR3 extends over 16 amino acids. The J segment lost 6 bases and the V segment lost 2 bases, leaving 8 bases of the junction unmatched. CDR1 is KGHSH, CDR2 LQKENI, per germline. Here the CDR3 reads CASSPDGTGWGQPQHF. The CDR3, as DNA: TGTGCCAGCTCACCAGATGGGACAGGGTGGGGTCAGCCCCAGCATTTT.

The rearrangement joins TRBV19 to TRBJ2-7; TRBD1 matches at 8 bases. Per the germline V gene, CDR1 is LNHDA and CDR2 is SQIVND (reference sequence). V lost 7 bases to trimming and J lost 3 bases; unmatched junction nucleotides: 8. This CDR3 has 14 residues. The CDR3 coding sequence is TGTGCCAGTAAATCCGGGACAGGAGACTACGAGCAGTACTTC. It specifies CASKSGTGDYEQYF.

The CDR3 DNA is TGTGCCAGCTACGGACAGGGGAACACTGAAGCTTTCTTT. Protein sequence: CASYGQGNTEAFF. The chain joins TRBV6-5 to TRBJ1-1; TRBD1 matches at 8 bases. The CDR3 totals 13 residues. Germline assignment: CDR1 MNHEY and CDR2 SVGAGI. V lost 8 bases and J lost 1; bases outside the gene matches: 3.

V gene TRBV6-5 combines with J gene TRBJ2-5; D unresolved. V lost 6 bases and J 4 bases, leaving 18 bases between the germline ends. CDR1 MNHEY and CDR2 SVGAGI come from the germline V gene. This CDR3 comprises 15 residues. Here the CDR3 DNA reads TGTGCCAGCAGACAAGGACCAATCCTCCCAGAGACCCAGTACTTC. This gives the protein CASRQGPILPETQYF.

This clone was observed a handful of times. CDR3 sequence: CASSLTSGYTGELFF. The DNA of the CDR3 is TGTGCCAGTAGTCTGACTAGCGGCTACACCGGGGAGCTGTTTTTT. The V call is TRBV19, the J call TRBJ2-2; 9 nucleotides align to TRBD2. The germline gives CDR1 LNHDA, CDR2 SQIVND (reference sequence). This CDR3 has 15 amino acids. Trimming removed 5 bases from V and 3 bases from J; junction bases left unmatched: 4.

This rearrangement joins TRBV7-6 to TRBJ2-5; 10 nucleotides agree with TRBD2. CDR1 and CDR2 from the germline V gene are SGHVS and FNYEAQ. This CDR3 is 15 amino acids long. The trim removed 2 bases at V and 1 base at J, leaving 1 base unmatched. The CDR3 here is CASSLWTSGQETQYF. The CDR3 coding sequence is TGTGCCAGCAGCTTATGGACTAGCGGCCAAGAGACCCAGTACTTC. Drawing the rest from reference TRBV7-6 and TRBJ2-5, the complete variable domain is GAGVSQSPRYKVTKRGQDVALRCDPISGHVSLYWYRQALGQGPEFLTYFNYEAQQDKSGLPNDRFSAERPEGSISTLTIQRTEQRDSAMYRCASSLWTSGQETQYFGPGTRLLVL.

The chain links TRBV21-1 to TRBJ2-7; the table names TRBD1, a call not compared with the DNA. TRBV21-1 is listed as a pseudogene. The CDR3 extends over 13 amino acids. This CDR3 is CASSLRVAGYQYF. For the CDR3, the DNA is TGTGCCAGCAGCCTTCGAGTCGCAGGGTATCAGTATTTC.

This clone was found once. The V and J genes are TRBV11-2 and TRBJ2-7; a possible D gene is TRBD1 (6 bases). CDR3 length equals 14 residues. The V and J ends lost 4 bases and 5 bases respectively, with 15 bases between them. CDR1 and CDR2 from the germline V gene are SGHAT and FQNNGV. The CDR3 sequence: CASSSTGSYHEQYF. The CDR3 DNA sequence: TGTGCCAGCAGCTCGACAGGCAGTTATCACGAGCAGTACTTC.

The chain has TRBV14 and TRBJ2-3; D is unclear. Germline values: CDR1 SGHDN, CDR2 FVKESK. Between the trimmed V and J ends, which lost 0 bases and 6 bases, there was a span of 10 bases. This CDR3 comprises 14 residues. In DNA form, the CDR3 reads TGTGCCAGCAGCCAAGAAGGCTGGCAGGATACGCAGTATTTT. Translating it yields CASSQEGWQDTQYF.

The V and J genes are TRBV5-6 and TRBJ2-7; 9 bases agree with TRBD2. The CDR3 loop spans 15 amino acids. Germline-derived CDR1 and CDR2 are SGHDT and YYEEEE. V shed 3 bases, J shed 0 bases, and the junction held 4 bases outside the gene matches. The CDR3 region has the DNA TGTGCCAGCAGCTCATTAGCGGGAGTCTCCTACGAGCAGTACTTC. This sequence encodes CASSSLAGVSYEQYF.

V is TRBV25-1 and J is TRBJ2-3; 9 bases agree with TRBD1. Germline V gene data show CDR1 as MGHDK and CDR2 as SYGVNS. The CDR3 has 14 residues. J was trimmed by 3 bases and V by 8 bases; bases with no gene match: 6. CDR3 coding DNA: TGTGCCAGCGCCGGGACAGGGTGGACAGATACGCAGTATTTT. Encoded protein: CASAGTGWTDTQYF. Full variable domain (missing parts from reference TRBV25-1 and TRBJ2-3): EADIYQTPRYLVIGTGKKITLECSQTMGHDKMYWYQQDPGMELHLIHYSYGVNSTEKGDLSSESTVSRIRTEHFPLTLESARPSHTSQYLCASAGTGWTDTQYFGPGTRLTVL.

The chain combines TRBV27 with TRBJ2-1, with a weak D call TRBD2 (6 bases). V lost 8 bases to trimming and J lost 8 bases, with 13 bases between them. Germline values: CDR1 MNHEY, CDR2 SMNVEV (reference sequence). The CDR3 is made up of 12 amino acids. Here the CDR3 DNA reads TGTGCCAGCGGGCGGGGTCGGGATGAGCAGTTCTTC. The encoded protein is CASGRGRDEQFF.

This rearrangement joins TRBV4-1 to TRBJ1-1; D is unresolved. Looked up from germline, CDR1 is MGHRA and CDR2 is YSYEKL. V gave up 0 bases and J gave up 0 bases, with 8 bases separating them. This CDR3 region has 15 residues. The CDR3: CASSQDIMVNTEAFF. The CDR3 DNA follows: TGCGCCAGCAGCCAAGATATAATGGTGAACACTGAAGCTTTCTTT.